This note documents a single T cell receptor beta chain sequence. This sample was included in a study of OX40 agonist ivuxolimab in advanced cancers. Looking at the study overall: Males comprised 82.7% of the group, whose mean age was approximately 60 years (range roughly 20 to 90).

CDR3 length equals 12 residues. V shed 2 bases and J shed 6 bases, with 5 bases lying between them. CDR1 is LGHNT, CDR2 FRNRAP, per germline. Assay used: immunoSEQ multiplex PCR; TCRdb lists only in-frame clones, some missing. The data show 65,000 to 80,000 clones, approximately 82% seen once. This chain links TRBV12-5 with TRBJ1-5, with D uncertain. The clonotype comes from an adult with an advanced solid tumor such as melanoma, head and neck, liver or kidney cancer. Material: CD4+ or CD8+ T cells sorted from blood, obtained in a trial of the OX40 agonist ivuxolimab. The CDR3 is CASGLYSQPQHF. CDR3 bases: TGTGCTAGTGGTTTGTATAGTCAGCCCCAGCATTTT.